These 6 T cell receptor beta chains originate from one sample sequenced in a study of blood T cell repertoires in COVID-19. Sequenced by immunoSEQ multiplex PCR; TCRdb stores in-frame clones only, minus some. There are about 130,000 clones in the sample; more than 75% occur only once, and approximately 3.3% lies in the top ten. Sequencing was carried out using peripheral blood. These receptors were obtained from an older woman with acute or convalescent COVID-19.

V and J are TRBV28 and TRBJ2-7, with TRBD2 as a possible D gene (5 bases). This CDR3 has 13 amino acids. V was clipped by 6 bases and J by 2 bases, with 11 bases between them. CDR1 is MDHEN and CDR2 is SYDVKM in the germline V gene. The CDR3 spells CASRDSVTYEQYV. The CDR3 bases are TGTGCCAGCAGGGACTCCGTTACCTACGAGCAGTACGTC.

The CDR3 bases are TGTGCCAGCAGTTACTTCGAGGGAGGCGGCGGGGAGCTGTTTTTT. This encodes CASSYFEGGGGELFF. The genes are TRBV6-5 and TRBJ2-2; a weak D match, TRBD2 (6 bases). Trimming took off 1 base at V and 7 bases at J, with 13 bases between the two ends. The germline gives CDR1 MNHEY, CDR2 SVGAGI. The CDR3 spans 15 residues.

This clone has a single count. The chain uses TRBV5-1 and TRBJ2-6, with 9 bases identical to TRBD1. Germline V gene sequence: CDR1 SGHRS, CDR2 YFSETQ. The CDR3 length is 18 residues. V dropped 2 bases and J dropped 4; count of bases not matched to a gene: 10. The CDR3 sequence: CASSFLRRDRAGANVLTF. CDR3 coding DNA: TGCGCCAGCAGCTTTCTCCGCCGGGACAGGGCCGGGGCCAACGTCCTGACTTTC.

This chain's CDR3 is CASSLGGRTEAFF. The DNA of the CDR3 is TGCGCCAGCAGCTTGGGCGGGCGCACTGAAGCTTTCTTT. V is TRBV5-1 and J is TRBJ1-1; no clear D. CDR1 and CDR2 (germline): SGHRS, YFSETQ. This CDR3 has 13 residues. Deletions cut 0 bases from V and 4 bases from J, with 7 bases between.

This chain uses TRBV18 with TRBJ1-1; D might be TRBD1 (5 bases). Trimming removed 1 base from V and 3 bases from J, with 12 bases in between. Germline V gives CDR1 KGHSH, CDR2 LQKENI. The CDR3 spans 15 residues. CDR3 residues: CASSPRVPGYTEAFF. The CDR3 coding sequence is TGTGCCAGCTCACCACGGGTCCCAGGGTACACTGAAGCTTTCTTT.

V is TRBV6-5 and J is TRBJ1-2; maybe TRBD1 (6 bases). V was pared by 8 bases and J by 9 bases, with 19 bases between. Germline V gene sequence: CDR1 MNHEY, CDR2 SVGAGI. The CDR3 extends over 13 amino acids. CDR3 sequence: CASSKRGTGSYTF. The CDR3 DNA sequence: TGTGCCAGCTCGAAAAGGGGGACGGGCAGCTACACCTTC.